This T cell receptor beta chain is drawn from a study of OX40 agonist ivuxolimab in advanced cancers. Background on the study: Patients were treated with intravenous ivuxolimab, dosed at 0.01 to 10 mg/kg and infused every 2 weeks.

Profiling relied on immunoSEQ multiplex PCR, and the TCRdb table lists in-frame clones only, not all of them. The sample records over 85,000 clones, about 86% being singletons. The CDR3 runs 16 residues. From germline, CDR1 is MNHEY and CDR2 SVGAGI. V was pared by 1 base and J by 9 bases, with 7 bases of the junction left unmatched. Regarding this clone: Its specificity is not known.

General study findings and limits: Low clonal expansion, among the lowest seen, marked partial responders at 0.1-3.0 mg/kg.

Source: CD4+ or CD8+ T cells sorted from blood, taken in a trial of the OX40 agonist ivuxolimab. The rearrangement joins TRBV6-5 to TRBJ2-1; 12 bases agree with TRBD2. The receptor was derived from an adult with an advanced solid tumor such as melanoma, head and neck, liver or kidney cancer. In DNA, the CDR3 is TGTGCCAGCAGTTACTATAGACTAGCGGGAGTAAGTGAGCAGTTCTTC. Translated, it gives CASSYYRLAGVSEQFF.